The 11 T cell receptor beta chains in this list originate from one sample, sequenced in a study of T-cell memory formation after mild COVID-19. Each CDR3 protein is one row after TCRdb ran MiXCR on the 5' RACE reads. Of 110,000 or so distinct CDR3 sequences listed, 22% are singletons. The specimen sequenced was PBMCs or a T cell subset sorted from them (not recorded which). The receptors stem from a young man who had mild COVID-19 (a few samples of this study predate the infection). Cell type and time point are not known.

This clonotype was counted a few times. CDR3 region: CSAPPIAGIQETQYF. CDR3 nucleotide sequence: TGCAGTGCCCCCCCTATAGCGGGGATTCAAGAGACCCAGTACTTC. The chain carries TRBV20-1 and TRBJ2-5, with 8 positions matching TRBD2. Trimming took 6 bases from V and 2 from J; bases not matched to a gene: 11. The CDR3 is 15 residues long. Germline V gene sequence: CDR1 DFQATT, CDR2 SNEGSKA (reference sequence).

The CDR3 DNA sequence: TGTGCCAGCAGTGCGATGACTGGGGCCAACGTCCTGACTTTC. This codes for CASSAMTGANVLTF. V gene TRBV2 combines with J gene TRBJ2-6; D call uncertain. Trimming took 4 bases from V and 2 from J, leaving 6 bases between them. Germline values: CDR1 SNHLY, CDR2 FYNNEI. This CDR3 has 14 residues.

The chain employs TRBV27 and TRBJ2-3; 11 nucleotides line up with TRBD2. Germline CDR1 reads MNHEY; CDR2 reads SMNVEV (reference sequence). The CDR3 is 17 amino acids. V shed 7 bases and J 5 bases; nucleotides not matched to a gene: 14. The DNA of the CDR3 is TGTGCCAGCACCACTCGGGCTAGCGGGGGGTGGGTAGATACGCAGTATTTT. Protein product: CASTTRASGGWVDTQYF.

In its sample, this clonotype was seen a few times. The chain couples TRBV3-1 to TRBJ1-2; D gene uncertain. The ends were cut back, 3 bases at V and 0 bases at J, with 14 bases in the middle. Germline assignment: CDR1 LGHDT and CDR2 YNNKEL (reference sequence). The CDR3 spans 16 residues. The CDR3 is CASSHPENIANYGYTF. DNA of the CDR3: TGTGCCAGCAGCCACCCGGAGAATATCGCTAACTATGGCTACACCTTC.

This clonotype was recorded many times. The J gene is TRBJ2-3, the V gene TRBV3-1; 15 bases are a match to TRBD2. The CDR3 consists of 15 residues. V lost 4 bases, J lost 4 bases, and 0 bases stayed unmatched. Germline CDR1 and CDR2: LGHDT and YNNKEL (reference sequence). The CDR3 DNA reads as TGTGCCAGCAGCCGGACTAGCGGGGGGGCAGATACGCAGTATTTT. Protein product: CASSRTSGGADTQYF.

The J gene is TRBJ2-3, the V gene TRBV29-1; 7 bases are a match to TRBD2. This CDR3 is 16 amino acids long. Germline trimming cut 5 bases from V and 2 bases from J; bases unmatched to any gene: 13. Germline-derived CDR1 and CDR2 are SQVTM and ANQGSEA. This CDR3 is CSVLGLVRGITDTQYF. The CDR3 DNA is TGCAGCGTTTTGGGCCTCGTGCGGGGGATCACAGATACGCAGTATTTT.

This clonotype appeared a few times. The chain combines TRBV7-9 with TRBJ2-1; D not certain. Germline values: CDR1 SEHNR, CDR2 FQNEAQ (reference sequence). The CDR3 length is 12 residues. Trimming cost V 4 bases and J 8 bases, with 9 bases left between them. Here the CDR3 reads CASSYSGYEQFF. The CDR3 DNA sequence: TGTGCCAGCAGCTACTCCGGTTATGAGCAGTTCTTC. Based on the CDR3 plus reference TRBV7-9 and TRBJ2-1, the full variable domain is DTGVSQNPRHKITKRGQNVTFRCDPISEHNRLYWYRQTLGQGPEFLTYFQNEAQLEKSRLLSDRFSAERPKGSFSTLEIQRTEQGDSAMYLCASSYSGYEQFFGPGTRLTVL.

This clonotype was observed at least ten times. The rearrangement uses TRBV5-1 and TRBJ2-2; D perhaps matches TRBD2 (5 bases). Trimming stripped 0 bases from V and 0 bases from J, with 15 bases between. Germline CDR1 SGHRS, CDR2 YFSETQ. This CDR3 contains 18 residues. The CDR3 DNA sequence: TGCGCCAGCAGCTTGGCCTCCAAGGCGGGTGCGAACACCGGGGAGCTGTTTTTT. Translated: CASSLASKAGANTGELFF.

This clonotype has just one count. This chain links TRBV6-6 with TRBJ2-7, with D maybe TRBD1 (5 bases). This CDR3 region has 13 residues. V shed 6 bases and J shed 5 bases, with 14 bases lying between them. The germline gives CDR1 MNHNY, CDR2 SVGAGI (reference sequence). The CDR3 reads CASRKGQDNEQYF. In DNA form, the CDR3 reads TGTGCCAGCAGAAAAGGGCAGGACAACGAGCAGTACTTC.

The chain combines TRBV20-1 with TRBJ2-2; maybe TRBD1 (6 bases). V lost 0 bases, J lost 1 base, and 9 bases lay in between. The CDR3 runs to 15 residues. The germline V gene has CDR1 DFQATT and CDR2 SNEGSKA (reference sequence). The chain's CDR3 is CSAREGHLNTGELFF. DNA for the CDR3: TGCAGTGCTAGAGAGGGACACTTGAACACCGGGGAGCTGTTTTTT.

The chain is built from TRBV10-3 and TRBJ2-5; perhaps D is TRBD1 or TRBD2 (5 bases each). The CDR3 has 14 residues. CDR1 is ENHRY, CDR2 SYGVKD, per germline. The V gene lost 10 bases and the J gene lost 4 bases, with 19 bases spanning the gap. DNA for the CDR3: TGTGCCACAGCACGGCAGGGAGAGCGAGAGACCCAGTACTTC. Residues: CATARQGERETQYF.